These T cell receptor beta chains were read from a single sample in a study of shared clonotypes between healthy human individuals. Measured with immunoSEQ multiplex PCR; TCRdb has only the in-frame clones, and not every one. The repertoire holds some 1,100,000 clones, with around 82% as singletons. Source material: memory CD4+ T cells from PBMCs. Receptor source: a man aged 18 to 29 in good health. Some clones in this sample may be carry-over from other donors' samples. Both conserved end residues are part of each CDR3. A D gene is named only where the DNA matches it firmly. The size field is filled for only some rows; it gives once, few, many or a size class.

.	TRBV11-2	TRBJ1-2	.	CASSSRGNYGYTF	TGTGCCAGCAGCTCGAGAGGGAACTATGGCTACACCTTC
few	TRBV7-9	TRBJ1-1	.	CASSFTNTEAFF	TGTGCCAGCAGCTTCACGAACACTGAAGCTTTCTTT
once	TRBV5-4	TRBJ2-5	.	CASSPDVGVGGQYF	TGTGCCAGCAGCCCGGATGTCGGCGTAGGGGGTCAGTACTTC
.	TRBV5-1	TRBJ2-1	TRBD2	CASSFPGLAGENSYNEQFF	TGCGCCAGCAGCTTCCCGGGACTAGCGGGAGAAAACTCCTACAATGAGCAGTTCTTC
.	TRBV4-1	TRBJ2-3	TRBD2	CASSQVPGGTDTQYF	TGCGCCAGCAGCCAAGTACCGGGAGGAACAGATACGCAGTATTTT
.	TRBV5-1	TRBJ1-2	.	CASSLQTRGPFGGYTF	TGCGCCAGCAGCCTCCAAACCAGGGGCCCCTTTGGAGGCTACACCTTC
.	TRBV21-1	TRBJ2-7	.	CASSKPASGRVYEQYF	TGTGCCAGCAGCAAACCGGCTAGCGGGAGGGTCTACGAGCAGTACTTC
.	TRBV18	TRBJ1-4	.	CASSPGATNEKLFF	TGTGCCAGCTCACCTGGAGCAACTAATGAAAAACTGTTTTTT
once	TRBV7-8	TRBJ2-5	.	CASSLPARETQYF	TGTGCCAGCAGCTTACCTGCGCGGGAGACCCAGTACTTC
.	TRBV5-1	TRBJ2-5	TRBD1	CASSSETGGETQYF	TGCGCCAGCAGCTCTGAGACAGGGGGCGAGACCCAGTACTTC
few	TRBV4-2	TRBJ1-4	.	CASSQGGASNEKLFF	TGTGCCAGCAGCCAAGGAGGGGCATCTAATGAAAAACTGTTTTTT
.	TRBV9	TRBJ2-6	.	CASSVSGAGANVLTF	TGTGCCAGCAGCGTCTCCGGCGCGGGGGCCAACGTCCTGACTTTC
.	TRBV6-5	TRBJ1-3	.	CASSYRAYSGNTIYF	TGTGCCAGCAGTTACAGGGCCTACTCTGGAAACACCATATATTTT
once	TRBV2	TRBJ2-1	TRBD1	CASSGRRAGWVQGALHEQFF	TGTGCCAGCAGTGGTAGAAGGGCTGGATGGGTACAGGGGGCTTTGCATGAGCAGTTCTTC
once	TRBV28	TRBJ1-2	TRBD1	CASREPGGGYGYTF	TGTGCCAGCAGGGAACCAGGGGGCGGGTATGGCTACACCTTC